This entry concerns a single TCR beta chain. This record comes from a study of metastatic and nonmetastatic thyroid tumors. Background on the study: Malignant thyroid and benign thyroid patients provided blood and tumor or nodule tissue whose repertoires were compared.

CDR3 size: 15 residues. Trimming stripped 4 bases from V and 4 bases from J, with 14 bases between. CDR1 SGHKS and CDR2 YYEKEE come from the germline V gene (reference sequence). TCRdb re-clonotyped the PCR reads via MiXCR. The sample includes about 92,000 clones, around 14% of them seen just once. Thyroid surgery was preceded by no treatment in any patient. The rearrangement links TRBV5-5 to TRBJ1-4; no reliable D call. The clonotype originates from a female donor with papillary thyroid cancer or a benign thyroid nodule (not recorded which). Some clones in this sample may be carry-over from other donors' samples. Sequencing used blood. In DNA, the CDR3 is TGTGCCAGCAGCCCTAGTCGAGGCTTTAATGAAAAACTGTTTTTT. Its translation is CASSPSRGFNEKLFF.